In its sample, the clone carrying this TCR beta chain was seen a few times. Its cognate antigen is unknown. This sample was included in a study of regulatory T cells in long-lasting Graves disease. Arm-PCR with iRepertoire HTBI primers amplified the CDR3 regions for these TCR beta libraries. TCRdb independently ran MiXCR on the multiplex PCR reads; one entry per CDR3 protein. The sample records approximately 400,000 distinct CDR3 sequences, 15% being singletons. This CDR3 comprises 17 residues. The V gene end was trimmed by 5 bases and the J gene end by 8 bases; junction bases not matched to a gene: 20. From germline, CDR1 is SGHVS and CDR2 FNYEAQ. Findings and caveats of the study: Persistent disease samples used TRBV28, TRBJ1-2 and TRBJ2-5 preferentially.

Regarding time point: newly diagnosed GD, antithyroid drugs for less than 3 months. Following extraction of RNA from PBMCs, that RNA was used to make the TCR library. These data also featured in a second study, about T cells in Graves' hyperthyroidism and ophthalmopathy. As reported in that work: Primed by the HTBI set, a first-round RT-PCR was run on the TCR CDR3.

This receptor was obtained from a woman aged 25 to 39 with Graves disease. The chain carries TRBV7-6 and TRBJ2-7; 8 nucleotides align to TRBD2. Here the sequenced sample was peripheral blood mononuclear cells (PBMCs), taken at new diagnosis, from a patient treated with antithyroid drugs. Written as DNA, the CDR3 is TGTGCCAGCAGCCCACGCGTAGATCAGCGGGAGTCGTACAAGCAGTACTTC. Its translation: CASSPRVDQRESYKQYF.